This T cell receptor (beta chain) was captured in a study of blood T cell repertoires in COVID-19. Clones were sequenced by immunoSEQ multiplex PCR, and TCRdb holds only the in-frame ones, with some missing. The sample lists approximately 180,000 clones, about 90% occurring once. CDR3 length: 13 amino acids. V lost 3 bases, J lost 6 bases, and 11 bases lay in between. Germline assignment: CDR1 MRHNA and CDR2 SNTAGT. This clone was observed once. Sequencing used PBMCs or T cells enriched from blood (not recorded which). The V and J genes are TRBV6-4 and TRBJ1-2; D is uncertain. This TCR was sampled from a human donor with acute COVID-19. The donor label of this sample is uncertain. CDR3 residues: CASSDTGGNGYTF. CDR3 sequence (DNA): TGTGCCAGCAGTGATACCGGAGGGAATGGCTACACCTTC.